Shown below are 32 T cell receptor beta chains from a single sample sequenced in a study of blood T cell repertoires in COVID-19. Produced via immunoSEQ multiplex PCR; TCRdb's table is partial and in-frame only. The table lists 130,000 to 150,000 clones, roughly 84% of them singletons. The sequenced material came from PBMCs or T cells enriched from blood (not recorded which). The source is a woman between 45 and 65 years old who had been exposed to COVID-19.

The genes are TRBV4-2 and TRBJ2-5; tentative D call: TRBD2 (6 bases). Trimming cost V 3 bases and J 5 bases, with 10 bases left between them. The CDR3 covers 13 residues. The germline V gene encodes CDR1 LGHNA and CDR2 YNFKEQ. CDR3 region: CASSQGTWETQYF. In nucleotides, the CDR3 is TGTGCCAGCAGCCAGGGGACTTGGGAGACCCAGTACTTC.

The chain has TRBV2 and TRBJ2-1; 10 nucleotides agree with TRBD2. Germline lookup yields CDR1 SNHLY and CDR2 FYNNEI. The CDR3 is made up of 15 amino acids. V dropped 4 bases and J dropped 5; count of bases not matched to a gene: 5. The CDR3 region is CASSGRTSGNNEQFF. The CDR3 DNA is TGTGCCAGCAGTGGTAGGACTAGCGGAAACAATGAGCAGTTCTTC.

The rearrangement joins TRBV5-1 to TRBJ2-1, with TRBD2 identical over 9 bases. The CDR3 totals 13 residues. V lost 7 bases, J lost 7 bases, and 6 bases stayed unmatched. Germline V lookup: CDR1 SGHRS, CDR2 YFSETQ. This CDR3 reads CASRGTSTNEQFF. DNA of the CDR3: TGCGCCAGCCGCGGGACTAGCACTAATGAGCAGTTCTTC.

The chain has TRBV7-9 and TRBJ2-1; 7 nucleotides align to TRBD2. The germline gives CDR1 SEHNR, CDR2 FQNEAQ (reference sequence). V was clipped by 2 bases and J by 8 bases; unmatched bases: 9. This CDR3 is built from 15 residues. The CDR3 DNA sequence: TGTGCCAGCAGCTTACCCCGGGGGGAAGGATATGAGCAGTTCTTC. It encodes CASSLPRGEGYEQFF.

This clone was seen a single time. The V call is TRBV25-1, the J call TRBJ1-2; 8 bases match TRBD1. Per germline, CDR1 MGHDK and CDR2 SYGVNS. With V trimmed by 8 bases and J by 4 bases, 3 bases remained unmatched. The CDR3 has 12 residues. For the CDR3, the DNA is TGTGCCAGCGGACAGGGTAGCTATGGCTACACCTTC. This codes for CASGQGSYGYTF.

This clone was recorded once. The chain has TRBV5-4 and TRBJ1-6, with 8 bases fitting TRBD1. CDR3 length: 15 amino acids. Trimming at V came to 6 bases and at J to 3 bases, leaving 5 bases not matched to a gene. CDR1 and CDR2 from the germline V gene are SGHNT and YYREEE (reference sequence). In nucleotides, the CDR3 is TGTGCCAGCACCGTGACAGGGGTCTATAATTCACCCCTCCACTTT. It specifies CASTVTGVYNSPLHF.

The J gene is TRBJ1-2, the V gene TRBV7-9, with a weak D call TRBD1 (6 bases). The CDR3 contains 14 residues. The germline V gene has CDR1 SEHNR and CDR2 FQNEAQ (reference sequence). V was pared by 6 bases and J by 7 bases, with 18 bases between. The chain's CDR3 is CASRLPGGPGGYTF. For the CDR3, the DNA is TGTGCCAGCAGGTTGCCCGGGGGGCCGGGTGGCTACACCTTC.

In its sample, this clone was seen many times. The same CDR3 arises from other DNA sequences in this sample as well. The chain employs TRBV29-1 and TRBJ1-2; TRBD1 matches at 7 bases. Germline V gene sequence: CDR1 SQVTM, CDR2 ANQGSEA. With V trimmed by 4 bases and J by 7 bases, 0 bases remained unmatched. The CDR3 is made up of 10 amino acids. The CDR3 sequence is CSVGQGGYTF. CDR3 nucleotide sequence: TGCAGCGTTGGACAGGGTGGCTACACCTTC.

The V and J genes are TRBV5-6 and TRBJ2-5, with a weak D call TRBD1 (5 bases). The germline V gene encodes CDR1 SGHDT and CDR2 YYEEEE. Trimming shortened V by 2 bases and J by 1 base, and 12 bases separated the two germline ends. CDR3 size: 15 residues. Written as DNA, the CDR3 is TGTGCCAGCAGCTTCAGGGTTGTTTTCCAAGAGACCCAGTACTTC. The encoded protein is CASSFRVVFQETQYF.

V gene TRBV5-6 combines with J gene TRBJ2-1; 9 nucleotides line up with TRBD2. Germline loops: CDR1 SGHDT, CDR2 YYEEEE. CDR3 length equals 15 residues. J lost 8 bases, V lost 0 bases, and 6 bases had no gene match. The CDR3 spells CASSLGRGGNYEQFF. The CDR3 DNA follows: TGTGCCAGCAGCTTGGGGCGGGGGGGAAACTATGAGCAGTTCTTC.

The rearrangement links TRBV7-9 to TRBJ2-1; 7 bases agree with TRBD2. Germline V CDR1 and CDR2: SEHNR, FQNEAQ (reference sequence). The CDR3 consists of 16 residues. V lost 5 bases to trimming and J lost 5 bases; unmatched junction nucleotides: 12. DNA of the CDR3: TGTGCCAGCAGCCATACTAGCGAGAAAACAAACAATGAGCAGTTCTTC. Protein: CASSHTSEKTNNEQFF.

The rearrangement links TRBV7-2 to TRBJ1-2; D call uncertain. The length of the CDR3 is 15 residues. The V gene's germline CDR1 is SGHTA and CDR2 FQGNSA. V lost 1 base to trimming and J lost 7 bases, with 16 bases between them. CDR3 coding DNA: TGTGCCAGCAGCTTAGGAGCTTCGGGTGGAGTTGGCTACACCTTC. Its translation is CASSLGASGGVGYTF.

V is TRBV18 and J is TRBJ1-5, with D tentatively TRBD1 (6 bases). The CDR3 has 14 residues. Germline V lookup: CDR1 KGHSH, CDR2 LQKENI. Trimming removed 4 bases at V and 6 bases at J, with 13 bases between. The CDR3 here is CASSRYRVSQPQHF. The DNA of the CDR3 is TGTGCCAGCTCACGGTACAGGGTTAGTCAGCCCCAGCATTTT. The full variable domain, rest sourced from reference TRBV18 and TRBJ1-5, is NAGVMQNPRHLVRRRGQEARLRCSPMKGHSHVYWYRQLPEEGLKFMVYLQKENIIDESGMPKERFSAEFPKEGPSILRIQQVVRGDSAAYFCASSRYRVSQPQHFGDGTRLSIL.

The chain has TRBV27 and TRBJ1-5; 8 bases are a match to TRBD1. This CDR3 region has 16 residues. V trimming: 5 bases; J trimming: 1 base; junction bases outside the gene matches: 7. CDR1 is MNHEY, CDR2 SMNVEV, per germline (reference sequence). CDR3 protein: CASSPGQGSSNQPQHF. The DNA for the CDR3 is TGTGCCAGCAGTCCCGGACAGGGTTCGAGCAATCAGCCCCAGCATTTT.

Note on this clone: One end of the junction fails to match germline, which may point to a read error. The chain carries TRBV7-7 and TRBJ2-5; D remains ambiguous. This CDR3 has 15 residues. CDR1 and CDR2 (germline): SSHAT, FNYEAQ (reference sequence). Written as DNA, the CDR3 is TGTGCTAGCAGCTTAGACGACCAGGTCAACGAGACCCAGTACTTC. Translation gives CASSLDDQVNETQYF.

V usage is TRBV18 and J usage is TRBJ2-2; tentatively, D is TRBD2 (6 bases). The germline V and J ends were trimmed by 1 base and 5 bases, with 8 bases remaining between them. Germline CDR1 KGHSH, CDR2 LQKENI. The CDR3 consists of 14 residues. In DNA form, the CDR3 reads TGTGCCAGCTCACCACGGCGGGAAACCGGGGAGCTGTTTTTT. Translated: CASSPRRETGELFF.

The V call is TRBV7-9, the J call TRBJ1-6, with no clear D. CDR3 size: 14 residues. Germline CDR1 SEHNR, CDR2 FQNEAQ (reference sequence). The V and J ends lost 6 bases and 8 bases respectively, with 14 bases between them. The CDR3 region is CASSPGPDHSPLHF. The CDR3 nucleotides read TGTGCCAGCAGTCCTGGGCCTGATCATTCACCCCTCCACTTT.

The chain has TRBV4-2 and TRBJ1-6, with 8 bases matching TRBD1. The CDR3 covers 16 residues. The junction had 8 bases not matched to a gene; V was cut back by 2 bases and J by 8 bases. CDR1 and CDR2 from the germline V gene are LGHNA and YNFKEQ. The CDR3 nucleotides are TGTGCCAGCAGCCAACCCGGACAGGGAATTGATTCACCCCTCCACTTT. Residues: CASSQPGQGIDSPLHF.

The genes are TRBV14 and TRBJ2-1, with 7 bases matching TRBD2. Germline loops: CDR1 SGHDN, CDR2 FVKESK. Unmatched junction bases numbered 7, after V lost 4 bases and J lost 13 bases. CDR3 length: 12 residues. In DNA form, the CDR3 reads TGTGCCAGCAGCCTCGGACTAGTGCAACAGTTCTTC. This encodes CASSLGLVQQFF.

This clone came up a few times. The gene calls are TRBV10-2 and TRBJ1-4; TRBD1 is a possible D gene (6 bases). V lost 6 bases to trimming and J lost 5 bases, with 16 bases between them. The CDR3 is made up of 15 amino acids. Germline V gene data show CDR1 as WSHSY and CDR2 as SAAADI. CDR3 sequence (DNA): TGCGCCAGCAGCCATCTTACGGGACACAATGAAAAACTGTTTTTT. Encoded protein: CASSHLTGHNEKLFF.

The J gene is TRBJ1-3, the V gene TRBV6-4; 9 positions agree with TRBD1. The V gene end was trimmed by 10 bases and the J gene end by 3 bases; junction bases not matched to a gene: 22. Germline CDR1 MRHNA, CDR2 SNTAGT. CDR3 size: 19 residues. The CDR3 coding sequence is TGTGCCACCCTACGAAGCACATTGCACAGGGGGCTCGGTGGAAACACCATATATTTT. It translates to CATLRSTLHRGLGGNTIYF.

This clone was observed once. The chain couples TRBV7-3 to TRBJ2-2; the D gene is possibly TRBD2 (6 bases). This CDR3 is 15 amino acids long. Germline CDR1 SGHTA, CDR2 FQGTGA. V was clipped by 5 bases and J by 1 base, with 11 bases between them. The CDR3 nucleotides read TGTGCCAGCAGCCCCCCCGGGGGGAACACCGGGGAGCTGTTTTTT. Translating gives CASSPPGGNTGELFF.

In DNA, the CDR3 is TGTGCCAGCAGCTCTTGGCCCCCACAGGGGGCCCTACGGTCCTACGGCTACACCTTC. Its protein is CASSSWPPQGALRSYGYTF. This rearrangement joins TRBV7-2 to TRBJ1-2, with 9 bases identical to TRBD1. The ends lost 4 bases at V and 8 bases at J; junction bases unmatched: 23. The CDR3 contains 19 residues. CDR1 and CDR2 from the germline V gene are SGHTA and FQGNSA.

The chain recombines TRBV19 with TRBJ2-3, with 11 bases identical to TRBD2. Trimming at V came to 5 bases and at J to 4 bases, leaving 11 bases not matched to a gene. CDR3 size: 17 residues. The V gene's germline CDR1 is LNHDA and CDR2 SQIVND (reference sequence). For the CDR3, the DNA is TGTGCCAGTAGTGTATTCCCTAGCGGGGGGCGGTCAGATACGCAGTATTTT. This gives the protein CASSVFPSGGRSDTQYF.

The V call is TRBV10-3, the J call TRBJ1-1, with a possible D match to TRBD1 (5 bases). Germline values: CDR1 ENHRY, CDR2 SYGVKD. With 6 bases removed from V and 2 bases from J, the gap between germline ends came to 13 bases. The CDR3 totals 14 residues. CDR3 sequence: CAIRHSGANTEAFF. In nucleotides, the CDR3 is TGTGCCATCAGGCATAGTGGGGCAAACACTGAAGCTTTCTTT.

The V call is TRBV10-3, the J call TRBJ2-5; 7 positions agree with TRBD2. The CDR3 sequence is 16 residues long. The V and J ends lost 2 bases and 5 bases, in that order; junction bases with no gene match: 11. Germline assignment: CDR1 ENHRY and CDR2 SYGVKD. DNA for the CDR3: TGTGCCATCAGTGAGATTGTAGCGGGCTTGGGGGAGACCCAGTACTTC. It is translated as CAISEIVAGLGETQYF.

The V call is TRBV19, the J call TRBJ1-1; no clear D gene. The germline CDR1 and CDR2 sequences are LNHDA and SQIVND (reference sequence). V lost 7 bases to trimming and J lost 5 bases, with 14 bases between them. The CDR3 length is 13 residues. The CDR3 loop is CASTDMVPTEAFF. CDR3 DNA sequence: TGTGCCAGTACAGACATGGTCCCAACTGAAGCTTTCTTT.

The chain uses TRBV4-1 and TRBJ2-1; unclear D gene. The germline CDR1 and CDR2 sequences are MGHRA and YSYEKL. The CDR3 covers 13 residues. Trimming took off 1 base at V and 10 bases at J, with 11 bases between the two ends. CDR3 sequence (DNA): TGCGCCAGCAGCCAAGTGGCGGTGAGAGAGCAGTTCTTC. Its protein is CASSQVAVREQFF.

The V and J genes are TRBV2 and TRBJ1-4; D is unresolved. V was cut by 2 bases and J by 5 bases, with 9 bases left in between. Germline loops: CDR1 SNHLY, CDR2 FYNNEI. The CDR3 runs 14 residues. This CDR3 is CASSEPPLNEKLFF. The CDR3 region has the DNA TGTGCCAGCAGTGAACCCCCTTTAAATGAAAAACTGTTTTTT.

The chain combines TRBV5-1 with TRBJ2-7; 12 bases are shared with TRBD2. After removal of 0 bases from V and 5 bases from J, the junction contained 3 bases not matched to a gene. This CDR3 has 15 amino acids. CDR1 and CDR2 (germline): SGHRS, YFSETQ. The CDR3 bases are TGCGCCAGCAGCTTGGGGACTAGCGGGACCAACGAGCAGTACTTC. Protein: CASSLGTSGTNEQYF.

This chain links TRBV5-1 with TRBJ2-2; 10 bases match TRBD2. V gave up 2 bases and J gave up 1 base; unmatched junction bases: 2. CDR3 length: 16 residues. Looked up from germline, CDR1 is SGHRS and CDR2 is YFSETQ. CDR3: CASSLRTSGNTGELFF. CDR3 DNA sequence: TGCGCCAGCAGCTTACGGACTAGCGGGAACACCGGGGAGCTGTTTTTT.

The rearrangement links TRBV15 to TRBJ2-3; no clear D gene. The CDR3 is 14 amino acids. From germline, CDR1 is LNHNV and CDR2 YYDKDF (reference sequence). The V end was cut by 1 base, the J end by 6 bases, with 11 bases between. CDR3 sequence: CATSRGQVPDTQYF. DNA of the CDR3: TGTGCCACCAGCAGAGGGCAAGTACCCGATACGCAGTATTTT.